This TCR beta chain was documented in a study of response to subunit inactivated influenza vaccine. Via MiXCR, TCRdb re-called the RT-PCR reads, giving one row per CDR3 protein. The sample contains about 540,000 distinct CDR3 sequences, around 21% of which appear only once. CDR3 length: 14 residues. V was clipped by 2 bases and J by 9 bases, with 14 bases between them. A further study also used this sample, focusing on T cells expressing NK-cell markers. In that study: 5'RACE template switching with UMIs generated TCR beta cDNA. Investigators obtained TCR beta repertoires from sorted CD3+CD56+NKG2C+, CD3+CD56+NKG2C- and CD3+CD56-NKG2C+ T cells. Nothing established the HCMV specificity of expanded NKG2C+ T cell clones.

This TCR came from a middle-aged man who received an inactivated influenza vaccine. The sample in question was CD4+ T cells sorted from PBMCs, obtained 12 days after vaccination. This chain joins TRBV12-3 or TRBV12-4 and TRBJ2-1, with D possibly TRBD1 on 6 matching bases. The CDR3 is CASSLPQGNIEQFF. CDR3 nucleotide sequence: TGTGCCAGCAGTTTACCTCAGGGGAATATTGAGCAGTTCTTC.